This T cell receptor (beta chain) was obtained from a study of CD8 T cells in Susac syndrome. The ends were cut back, 2 bases at V and 2 bases at J, with 8 bases in the middle. The length of the CDR3 is 13 residues. Germline V gene lookup returns CDR1 SGDLS and CDR2 YYNGEE. The RNA input was roughly 0.45 to 1 ug, and it was reverse transcribed with random hexamers. TCRdb redid the calling of the immunoSEQ multiplex PCR reads with MiXCR, one entry per CDR3 protein. The profile shows about 280,000 distinct CDR3 sequences, about 85% of them singletons. The chain is built from TRBV9 and TRBJ2-7; D uncertain. Sequenced: CD8+ T cells from PBMCs. The origin of this receptor is a human donor with multiple sclerosis. CDR3 sequence (DNA): TGTGCCAGCAGCGTTGAGGATGCCTACGAGCAGTACTTC. Residues: CASSVEDAYEQYF. Looking up the rest from reference TRBV9 and TRBJ2-7 gives the full variable domain: DSGVTQTPKHLITATGQRVTLRCSPRSGDLSVYWYQQSLDQGLQFLIQYYNGEERAKGNILERFSAQQFPDLHSELNLSSLELGDSALYFCASSVEDAYEQYFGPGTRLTVT.